This entry describes one TCR beta chain. Using immunoSEQ multiplex PCR, the repertoire was profiled, and TCRdb retains in-frame clones only, with some absent. In the table there are 1,400,000 or so clones, roughly 98.5% of which are singletons. V lost 5 bases and J lost 3, with 6 bases in between. Germline loops: CDR1 SGHNT, CDR2 YYREEE (reference sequence). The CDR3 contains 12 residues. The data derive from a study of shared clonotypes between healthy human individuals. Donors included only healthy HIV-negative adults lacking recent acute infections or vaccinations. The sequence derives from a man between 25 and 39 years old in good health. Source material: naive CD4+ T cells sorted from blood. Subset reported: CD45RA+ positively selected. This chain uses TRBV5-4 with TRBJ2-1; D not certain. As DNA, the CDR3 is TGTGCCAGCAGATCAGTCTACAATGAGCAGTTCTTC. This gives the protein CASRSVYNEQFF.